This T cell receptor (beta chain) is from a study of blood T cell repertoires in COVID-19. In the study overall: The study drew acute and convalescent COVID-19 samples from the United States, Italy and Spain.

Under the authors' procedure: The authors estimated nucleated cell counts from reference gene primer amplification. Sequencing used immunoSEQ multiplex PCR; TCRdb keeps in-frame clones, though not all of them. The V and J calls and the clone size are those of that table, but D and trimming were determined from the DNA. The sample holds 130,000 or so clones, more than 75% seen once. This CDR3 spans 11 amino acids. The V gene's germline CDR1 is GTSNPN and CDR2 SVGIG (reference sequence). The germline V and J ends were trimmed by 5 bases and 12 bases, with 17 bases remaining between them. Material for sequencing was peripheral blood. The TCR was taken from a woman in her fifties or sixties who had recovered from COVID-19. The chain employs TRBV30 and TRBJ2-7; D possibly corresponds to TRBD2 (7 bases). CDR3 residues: CAWGKGGSRYF. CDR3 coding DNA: TGTGCCTGGGGGAAGGGGGGGTCGCGGTACTTC. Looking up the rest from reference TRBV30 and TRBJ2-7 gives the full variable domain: SQTIHQWPATLVQPVGSPLSLECTVEGTSNPNLYWYRQAAGRGLQLLFYSVGIGQISSEVPQNLSASRPQDRQFILSSKKLLLSDSGFYLCAWGKGGSRYFGPGTRLTVT.